Listed below are T cell receptor beta chains from one sample, sequenced in a study of CD8+CD57+ T cells in acquired aplastic anemia. A single record per CDR3 protein comes from TCRdb applying MiXCR to the reads. The sample carries approximately 250,000 distinct CDR3 sequences, approximately 82% recorded once. The sample consisted of sorted CD4+, CD8+, or CD8+CD57+ T cells (not recorded which) from PBMCs. Every receptor here comes from a human donor with aplastic anemia. Each CDR3 is given with its conserved first and last residue. The D gene is left open where the match is weak. Not every row has a clone size; where given, it reads once, few, many or a size class.

>TRBV7-9|NA|TRBJ2-1|NA
TGTGCCAGCAGCTTAACCCACGCGCCAAAAGAGACCCTCTTC
CASSLTHAPKETLF
>TRBV9|NA|TRBJ1-6|NA
TGTGCCAGCAGCTTGGGGGACTCGGGCTATAATTCACCCCTCCACTTT
CASSLGDSGYNSPLHF
>TRBV7-8|NA|TRBJ1-2|NA
TGTGCCAGCAGCTTAGAGGGGGGTCGGCATGTGTATGGCTACACCTTC
CASSLEGGRHVYGYTF
>TRBV7-9|TRBD1|TRBJ1-2|NA
TGTGCCAGCAGCTCACGGGACAGCGGGGTGGGCTATGGGTACACCTTC
CASSSRDSGVGYGYTF
>TRBV9|NA|TRBJ2-3|NA
TGTGCCAGCAGCTTAGGGGCAGATACGCATACGTTTGATTTT
CASSLGADTHTFDF
>TRBV7-2|TRBD2|TRBJ2-1|NA
TGTGCCAGCAGCTTTCAACCAAGCGGGGCAGCCCATGAGCAGTTCTTC
CASSFQPSGAAHEQFF
>TRBV5-1|NA|TRBJ2-5|NA
TGCGCCACCAGCATAGAGCGTGTGCAAGAGACCCAGTACTTC
CATSIERVQETQYF
>TRBV9|NA|TRBJ1-1|NA
TGTGCCAGCAGCGGAGATGGGACTAGCTCAGATACGCCTTTCTTT
CASSGDGTSSDTPFF
>TRBV10-3|NA|TRBJ1-5|NA
TGTGCCATCAGGCAGGGTAGGCGTCAGCCCCAGCATTTT
CAIRQGRRQPQHF
>TRBV4-3|TRBD1|TRBJ1-4|NA
TGCGCCAGCAGCCAACCTCTCAGGGGGAGAGGAGAAAAACTGTTTTTT
CASSQPLRGRGEKLFF
>TRBV10-3|TRBD1|TRBJ2-3|NA
TGTGCCATCAGTGATTTCTCCGTGGGACAGAGTAATAAGCAACATTTT
CAISDFSVGQSNKQHF
>TRBV20-1|NA|TRBJ1-1|NA
TGCAGTGCAGGGCAGGGGAACACTGAAGCTTTCTTT
CSAGQGNTEAFF
>TRBV7-3|NA|TRBJ2-1|NA
TGTGCCAGCAGCTTAGCCCGGAGGAACACTGAAGCTTTC
CASSLARRNTEAF
>TRBV5-6|NA|TRBJ2-3|NA
TGTGCCAGCAGCTTGGCCGCAGGTTACACAGATACGCAGTATTTT
CASSLAAGYTDTQYF
>TRBV7-8|NA|TRBJ1-6|few
TGTGCCAGCAGCTTGGGGGAGGGCCGCTATAAGCAGCCCCTCCACTTT
CASSLGEGRYKQPLHF
>TRBV7-8|NA|TRBJ2-3|NA
TGTGCCAGCAGCTTTCATCCAGACGCGGAAGCGCTTTACTTT
CASSFHPDAEALYF
>TRBV7-9|NA|TRBJ2-1|once
TGTGCCAGCAGCTTAGTACCCGGGGAGCTGAGCTTTGAGCAGTTCTTC
CASSLVPGELSFEQFF
>TRBV29-1|NA|TRBJ2-3|NA
TGCAGCGTTGCCGACACCCTCACAGATACGCAGTATTTT
CSVADTLTDTQYF
>TRBV12-3/TRBV12-4|TRBD1|TRBJ2-3|few
TGTGCCAGCAGTTTAGGGGGACAGAGCACAAATACGCAGTATTTT
CASSLGGQSTNTQYF
>TRBV7-3|NA|TRBJ1-1|NA
TGTGCCAGCTGCTTAGAGCTGAACGCGGTTACTGAAGCTTTCTTT
CASCLELNAVTEAFF
>TRBV7-2|NA|TRBJ1-5|NA
TGTGCCAGCAGCTTGCCTAGCGGGAGCAGAGACCTGCAGCATTTT
CASSLPSGSRDLQHF
>TRBV11-1|NA|TRBJ2-7|once
TGCGCCAGCAGCCTCGCTCGGGCTAGCTCCTACGAGCAGTACTTC
CASSLARASSYEQYF
>TRBV7-3|TRBD2|TRBJ2-3|NA
TGTGCCAGCAGCCTAACAGCGGGAGCGACCACAGATACGCAGTATTTT
CASSLTAGATTDTQYF
>TRBV7-6|NA|TRBJ1-5|NA
TGTGCCAGCAGCGTAGCGCCCGGGACAAAAGAGACCCAGCATTTT
CASSVAPGTKETQHF
>TRBV13|NA|TRBJ2-3|NA
TGTGCCAGCACCACACGGGGTACTAGCACAGATACGCAGTATTTT
CASTTRGTSTDTQYF
>TRBV29-1|NA|TRBJ2-7|NA
TGCAGCGTGATAGGGACAAAACCCTACGAGCAGTACTTC
CSVIGTKPYEQYF
>TRBV2|NA|TRBJ1-2|NA
TGTGCCAGCAGTGAAGCGAAGAGAAACCATCGCCAGCACTTT
CASSEAKRNHRQHF
>TRBV7-2|NA|TRBJ2-6|NA
TGTGCCAGCAGCTTAGCGTTTACCTACGGGGCCAACGTCCTGACTTTC
CASSLAFTYGANVLTF
>TRBV7-3|TRBD1|TRBJ1-1|NA
TGTGCCAGCAGCCCACAGGGGACCTGGGGAAAGGCACAGTTCTTT
CASSPQGTWGKAQFF
>TRBV9|NA|TRBJ2-1|NA
TGTGCCAGCAGCGTGGGGGCAGGTAAGGAGCATTTTGAGCAGTTCTTC
CASSVGAGKEHFEQFF
>TRBV7-6|TRBD1|TRBJ2-3|NA
TGTGCCAGCAGCGTGAGGACAGGGCAAGGAGATACGCAGTACTTT
CASSVRTGQGDTQYF
>TRBV19|NA|TRBJ2-1|NA
TGTGCCAGTAGTATAGATCCCGGGACCTACAATGAGCAGTTCTTC
CASSIDPGTYNEQFF
>TRBV4-2|NA|TRBJ1-6|NA
TGTGCCAGCAGCCAAGATGGCTTTGCAGGGGCCCACTTT
CASSQDGFAGAHF
>TRBV15|NA|TRBJ2-3|NA
TGTGCCACCAGCGGCCGGGGCCTAGCCTATAAGCAGTGCTTC
CATSGRGLAYKQCF
>TRBV7-9|NA|TRBJ2-3|once
TGTGCCAGCAGCTTAGTACCCGGGGACGTTACGTTTTATTTT
CASSLVPGDVTFYF
>TRBV29-1|TRBD1|TRBJ1-1|NA
TGCAGCGTTCGGACAGGGACGATTGAACCGTACTTT
CSVRTGTIEPYF
>TRBV10-3|NA|TRBJ1-2|NA
TGTGCCATCAGTGATGACGGTCAGATCTTCTATGGCTACACCTTC
CAISDDGQIFYGYTF
>TRBV5-6|NA|TRBJ2-7|once
TGTGCCAGCAGCTTAGGGCCCGGTGGCGCCTACGAGCAGTACTTC
CASSLGPGGAYEQYF
>TRBV7-9|NA|TRBJ2-5|once
TGTGCCAGCAGCTTTCCAGGGAGTTGGGGGGAGACCGAGTACTTC
CASSFPGSWGETEYF
>TRBV20-1|NA|TRBJ1-2|NA
TGCAGTGCCCCGACAGTTTCTAACTATGGCTACACCTTC
CSAPTVSNYGYTF
>TRBV20-1|NA|TRBJ2-1|NA
TGCAGTGCTAGAGACCCCGGAAGGTACAATGAGCAGTTCTTC
CSARDPGRYNEQFF
>TRBV9|TRBD1|TRBJ2-7|NA
TGTGCCAGCAGCTCAGGGGGATCCGAGCAGTACTTC
CASSSGGSEQYF
>TRBV15|NA|TRBJ2-1|NA
TGTGCCAGCAGCTTTACAGGGTACCGCTATGAGCAGTTCTTC
CASSFTGYRYEQFF
>TRBV5-6|TRBD2|TRBJ2-3|NA
TGTGCCAGCAGCTTGGGGGAGGGCGGCAATAAGTATTTT
CASSLGEGGNKYF
>TRBV7-2|NA|TRBJ1-1|NA
TGTGCCAGCAGCTTAGCTCTGACTGGCGATACTGAATATTTCTTT
CASSLALTGDTEYFF
>TRBV7-8|NA|TRBJ2-7|NA
TGTGCCAGCAGCTTAGCGGGCCTTCCCTATACGCAGTACTTC
CASSLAGLPYTQYF
>TRBV2|NA|TRBJ2-3|NA
TGTGCCAGCAGCGTAGGGTCGGTTAATGAGTATTTT
CASSVGSVNEYF
>TRBV12-5|NA|TRBJ1-5|many
TGTGCTAGTACGGGTAACAATCAGCCCCAGCATTTT
CASTGNNQPQHF
>TRBV9|NA|TRBJ1-2|few
TGTGCCAGCAGCGTCGACAGCGCCGCCTTTAATTCACGCTACACCTTC
CASSVDSAAFNSRYTF
>TRBV9|TRBD1|TRBJ1-2|NA
TGTGCCAGCAGCTTGAGGGGGCGACACGGAGGTGACAACACCTTC
CASSLRGRHGGDNTF
>TRBV9|NA|TRBJ2-3|NA
TGTGCCAGCAGCTACCGGGGCCCCACAGATACGCAGTTT
CASSYRGPTDTQF
>TRBV7-8|TRBD1|TRBJ2-3|NA
TGTGCCAGCGGGTTAGGGGGCACAGCTACGCAGTATTTT
CASGLGGTATQYF
>TRBV7-2|NA|TRBJ2-3|NA
TGTGCCAGCAGCTTTACGGGCGCAACCGATACTTATTATTTT
CASSFTGATDTYYF
>TRBV2|TRBD1|TRBJ1-6|NA
TGTGCCAGCGGGCCCGGGACAGGGTGGTCACCCCTCCACTTT
CASGPGTGWSPLHF